This T cell receptor beta chain stems from a study of cytomegalovirus exposure and HLA in healthy donors. Primers: 60 Vbeta forward and 13 Jbeta reverse. Clones were read by immunoSEQ multiplex PCR, and TCRdb kept only the in-frame ones, dropping some. Seen here are 150,000 to 200,000 clones, about three quarters observed once, and the top ten hold 0.95% to 1.4%. CDR3 length: 16 amino acids. CDR1 is SGHDT and CDR2 is YYEEEE in the germline V gene. The V gene end was trimmed by 5 bases and the J gene end by 2 bases; junction bases not matched to a gene: 10. This chain uses TRBV5-6 with TRBJ2-5; 9 bases are a match to TRBD2. This TCR was sampled from a woman in her 40s in good health and CMV-seronegative. The specimen sequenced was PBMCs. CDR3 bases: TGTGCCAGCAGTTCTGCTAGCGGGGACTTACAAGAGACCCAGTACTTC. Translation gives CASSSASGDLQETQYF.